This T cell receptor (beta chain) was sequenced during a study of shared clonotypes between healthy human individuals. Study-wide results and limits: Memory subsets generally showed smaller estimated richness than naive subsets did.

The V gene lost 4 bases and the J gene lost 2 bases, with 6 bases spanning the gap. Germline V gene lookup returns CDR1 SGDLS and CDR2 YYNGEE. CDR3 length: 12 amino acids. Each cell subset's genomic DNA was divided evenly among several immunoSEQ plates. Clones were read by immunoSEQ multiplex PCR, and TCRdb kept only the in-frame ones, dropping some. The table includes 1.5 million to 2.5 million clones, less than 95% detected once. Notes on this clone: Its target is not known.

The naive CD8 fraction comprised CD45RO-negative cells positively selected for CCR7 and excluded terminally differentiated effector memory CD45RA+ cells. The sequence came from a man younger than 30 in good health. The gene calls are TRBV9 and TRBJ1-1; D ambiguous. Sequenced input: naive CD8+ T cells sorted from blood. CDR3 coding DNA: TGTGCCAGCAGCCCAGACAACACTGAAGCTTTCTTT. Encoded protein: CASSPDNTEAFF. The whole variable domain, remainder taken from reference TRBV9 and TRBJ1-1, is DSGVTQTPKHLITATGQRVTLRCSPRSGDLSVYWYQQSLDQGLQFLIQYYNGEERAKGNILERFSAQQFPDLHSELNLSSLELGDSALYFCASSPDNTEAFFGQGTRLTVV.